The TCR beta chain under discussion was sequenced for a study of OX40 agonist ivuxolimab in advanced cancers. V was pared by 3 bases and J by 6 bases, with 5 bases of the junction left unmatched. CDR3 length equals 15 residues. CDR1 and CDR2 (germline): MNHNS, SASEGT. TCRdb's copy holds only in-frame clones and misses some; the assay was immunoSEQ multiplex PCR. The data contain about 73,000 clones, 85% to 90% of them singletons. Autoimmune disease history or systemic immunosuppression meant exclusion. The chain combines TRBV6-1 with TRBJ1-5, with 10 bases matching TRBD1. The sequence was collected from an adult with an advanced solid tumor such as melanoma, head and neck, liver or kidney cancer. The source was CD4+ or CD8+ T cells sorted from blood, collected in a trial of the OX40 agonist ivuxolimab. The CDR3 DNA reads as TGTGCCAGCAGTGAGCGGGGACAGGGGACTCAGCCCCAGCATTTT. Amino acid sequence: CASSERGQGTQPQHF.